These 22 T cell receptor beta chains were sequenced from one sample in a study of cytomegalovirus exposure and HLA in healthy donors. Use of 60 Vbeta and 13 Jbeta primers characterized the PCR. Assay: immunoSEQ multiplex PCR; the TCRdb copy retains only in-frame clones and omits some. The table records around 130,000 clones, roughly 62% of them present only once. Sequencing was performed on PBMCs. These receptors originate from a man aged 30 to 39 in good health and CMV-seropositive.

This clone has only one observation. The chain has TRBV29-1 and TRBJ2-7; TRBD2 might be the D (5 bases). The V end was cut by 6 bases, the J end by 0 bases, with 15 bases between. CDR1 is SQVTM and CDR2 is ANQGSEA in the germline V gene. The CDR3 covers 14 residues. CDR3 sequence (DNA): TGCAGCGTGCAGACTAATTATATCTCCTACGAGCAGTACTTC. Translated: CSVQTNYISYEQYF.

The chain links TRBV29-1 to TRBJ2-5, with 10 bases lining up with TRBD1. The CDR3 sequence is 14 residues long. In germline, CDR1 is SQVTM, CDR2 ANQGSEA. The ends lost 4 bases at V and 5 bases at J; junction bases unmatched: 7. DNA of the CDR3: TGCAGCGTTGGATGGGACAGGGGTAGGGAGACCCAGTACTTC. It is translated as CSVGWDRGRETQYF.

The table lists this clone with a few counts. The genes are TRBV7-9 and TRBJ2-3; TRBD2 matches at 13 bases. V dropped 5 bases and J dropped 6; count of bases not matched to a gene: 5. Germline CDR1 and CDR2: SEHNR and FQNEAQ (reference sequence). This CDR3 is 15 amino acids long. The chain's CDR3 is CASSLILAGGDTQYF. DNA for the CDR3: TGTGCCAGCAGCCTAATACTAGCGGGGGGGGATACGCAGTATTTT.

The rearrangement joins TRBV5-6 to TRBJ2-2; 9 nucleotides agree with TRBD1. V shed 4 bases and J 5 bases; nucleotides not matched to a gene: 12. Germline V lookup: CDR1 SGHDT, CDR2 YYEEEE. This CDR3 region has 17 residues. CDR3 DNA sequence: TGTGCCAGCAGCGCTTACAGGGGGCCGAGCGCAACCGGGGAGCTGTTTTTT. Translated: CASSAYRGPSATGELFF.

The V and J genes are TRBV4-2 and TRBJ1-4, with TRBD1 matching over 7 bases. The germline CDR1 and CDR2 sequences are LGHNA and YNFKEQ. CDR3 size: 15 residues. Unmatched junction bases numbered 6, after V lost 1 base and J lost 7 bases. CDR3 coding DNA: TGTGCCAGCAGCCAAGGAAAGGGGGCGTCTGAAAAACTGTTTTTT. The encoded protein is CASSQGKGASEKLFF.

This rearrangement joins TRBV4-3 to TRBJ1-2; perhaps TRBD1 as D (5 bases). This CDR3 region has 14 residues. The germline V gene encodes CDR1 LGHNA and CDR2 YSLEER. Deletions cut 4 bases from V and 2 bases from J, with 11 bases between. CDR3 in amino acids: CASSRDRLNYGYTF. The CDR3 bases are TGCGCCAGCAGCCGAGACAGATTGAACTATGGCTACACCTTC.

This sequence joins TRBV12-5 and TRBJ2-7, with a weak D call TRBD2 (5 bases). Trimming stripped 3 bases from V and 9 bases from J, with 15 bases between. The germline V gene has CDR1 LGHNT and CDR2 FRNRAP. CDR3 size: 13 residues. Here the CDR3 DNA reads TGTGCTAGTGGTTTTGGTGGCGTTCGGGGGCAGTACTTC. Amino acid sequence: CASGFGGVRGQYF.

The chain has TRBV7-9 and TRBJ2-5; 8 nucleotides agree with TRBD2. CDR3 length: 16 amino acids. The V segment lost 3 bases and the J segment 5 bases; nucleotides outside the gene matches: 11. The germline CDR1 and CDR2 sequences are SEHNR and FQNEAQ (reference sequence). The CDR3 DNA reads as TGTGCCAGCAGCTTGGACCCGGGACTAGGCCTTGAGACCCAGTACTTC. Residues: CASSLDPGLGLETQYF.

This clone was counted a few times. This chain links TRBV9 with TRBJ1-1; D might be TRBD1 (5 bases). Germline V gene sequence: CDR1 SGDLS, CDR2 YYNGEE. This CDR3 is built from 14 residues. V was shortened by 2 bases and J by 4 bases, with 12 bases between the two germline ends. Here the CDR3 reads CASSVTRESTEAFF. In DNA, the CDR3 is TGTGCCAGCAGCGTCACCAGGGAATCCACTGAAGCTTTCTTT.

The CDR3 bases are TGCGCCAGCAGCCAAGATCTTACAGGAACCTACGAGCAGTACTTC. Encoded protein: CASSQDLTGTYEQYF. V is TRBV4-1 and J is TRBJ2-5, with D perhaps TRBD1 (5 bases). The J call may be wrong; the DNA end is better matched by TRBJ2-7. This CDR3 region has 15 residues. Germline V gene lookup returns CDR1 MGHRA and CDR2 YSYEKL.

Only a few counts were recorded for this clone. This chain links TRBV5-1 with TRBJ1-1, with D possibly being TRBD1 (6 bases). Deletions cut 2 bases from V and 5 bases from J, with 13 bases between. The CDR3 sequence is 14 residues long. CDR1 and CDR2 from the germline V gene are SGHRS and YFSETQ. DNA for the CDR3: TGCGCCAGCAGCTTCAGGGGCAGGGAGACTGAAGCTTTCTTT. Protein: CASSFRGRETEAFF. The whole variable domain, remainder taken from reference TRBV5-1 and TRBJ1-1, is KAGVTQTPRYLIKTRGQQVTLSCSPISGHRSVSWYQQTPGQGLQFLFEYFSETQRNKGNFPGRFSGRQFSNSRSEMNVSTLELGDSALYLCASSFRGRETEAFFGQGTRLTVV.

The CDR3 bases are TGCGCCAGCAGCAACAAGGGACTAGCGGGAAAACAATACAATGAGCAGTTCTTC. It translates to CASSNKGLAGKQYNEQFF. The V and J genes are TRBV5-1 and TRBJ2-1; 13 bases match TRBD2. The CDR3 sequence is 18 residues long. Germline V gene lookup returns CDR1 SGHRS and CDR2 YFSETQ. With 4 bases clipped from V and 4 bases from J, the junction kept 11 bases outside the gene matches.

This clone showed up just once. CDR3 DNA sequence: TGTGCCAGCAGCTTAGGCAACAATCAGAACACTGAAGCTTTCTTT. Residues: CASSLGNNQNTEAFF. This chain joins TRBV13 and TRBJ1-1; D is ambiguous. Germline CDR1 and CDR2: PRHDT and FYEKMQ (reference sequence). The CDR3 loop spans 15 amino acids. V lost 0 bases and J 1 base, leaving 9 bases between the germline ends.

The chain combines TRBV27 with TRBJ1-2; 8 nucleotides match TRBD1. V lost 8 bases, J lost 5 bases, and 4 bases stayed unmatched. Germline-derived CDR1 and CDR2 are MNHEY and SMNVEV (reference sequence). The CDR3 covers 12 residues. CDR3 sequence reads: CASGQGWYGYTF. DNA for the CDR3: TGTGCCAGCGGACAGGGCTGGTATGGCTACACCTTC.

This chain uses TRBV6-1 with TRBJ2-7, with TRBD1 as a possible D gene (5 bases). V was trimmed by 4 bases and J by 11 bases, leaving 18 bases between them. Per the germline V gene, CDR1 is MNHNS and CDR2 is SASEGT. This CDR3 region has 13 residues. As DNA, the CDR3 is TGTGCCAGCAGTGGTCTGGGGCCTCAGATGAAGTACTTC. Protein product: CASSGLGPQMKYF.

The rearrangement uses TRBV11-2 and TRBJ2-4; D is uncertain. Germline lookup yields CDR1 SGHAT and CDR2 FQNNGV. Trimming stripped 6 bases from V and 1 base from J, with 13 bases between. The CDR3 covers 15 residues. The CDR3 sequence: CASRGSLWAKNIQYF. For the CDR3, the DNA is TGTGCCAGCAGGGGCTCTTTGTGGGCCAAAAACATTCAGTACTTC. The variable domain in full, completed from reference TRBV11-2 and TRBJ2-4, reads EAGVAQSPRYKIIEKRQSVAFWCNPISGHATLYWYQQILGQGPKLLIQFQNNGVVDDSQLPKDRFSAERLKGVDSTLKIQPAKLEDSAVYLCASRGSLWAKNIQYFGAGTRLSVL.

For this clone: This specimen includes other DNA sequences encoding the same CDR3. The chain joins TRBV6-1 to TRBJ2-3; 13 bases fit TRBD2. This CDR3 comprises 14 residues. Germline loops: CDR1 MNHNS, CDR2 SASEGT. The ends lost 9 bases at V and 2 bases at J; junction bases unmatched: 2. The CDR3 nucleotides are TGTGCCAGTGGGACTAGCGGGGACACAGATACGCAGTATTTT. This sequence encodes CASGTSGDTDTQYF.

The chain recombines TRBV6-5 with TRBJ2-7; unclear D gene. This CDR3 is built from 16 residues. CDR1 and CDR2 (germline): MNHEY, SVGAGI. Trimming cost V 0 bases and J 3 bases, with 15 bases left between them. The CDR3 spells CASSYSPSTIYYEQYF. CDR3 nucleotide sequence: TGTGCCAGCAGTTACTCCCCTTCCACTATTTACTACGAGCAGTACTTC.

The V call is TRBV4-1, the J call TRBJ2-1; TRBD2 aligns across 9 bases. V lost 4 bases, J lost 7 bases, and 11 bases stayed unmatched. This CDR3 has 16 residues. The V gene's germline CDR1 is MGHRA and CDR2 YSYEKL. The CDR3 nucleotides are TGCGCCAGCAGCCTGAGCGGGAGGACAAATTTGAATGAGCAGTTCTTC. This sequence encodes CASSLSGRTNLNEQFF.

J is TRBJ2-3 and V is TRBV25-1, with D unresolved. Germline V gives CDR1 MGHDK, CDR2 SYGVNS. The germline V and J ends were trimmed by 6 bases and 0 bases, with 10 bases remaining between them. The CDR3 has 14 amino acids. The CDR3 spells CASRKRSSTDTQYF. The CDR3 DNA reads TGTGCCAGCAGGAAGAGGAGCAGCACAGATACGCAGTATTTT.

This chain uses TRBV4-1 with TRBJ2-7; TRBD1 might be the D (6 bases). The V gene lost 2 bases and the J gene lost 6 bases, with 11 bases spanning the gap. The germline V gene has CDR1 MGHRA and CDR2 YSYEKL. The CDR3 is 13 residues long. CDR3 residues: CASSQTGSREQYF. CDR3 in DNA: TGCGCCAGCAGCCAAACAGGGTCTCGCGAGCAGTACTTC.

This clone showed up just a few times. The chain is built from TRBV7-2 and TRBJ2-2, with D perhaps matching TRBD1 (5 bases). CDR1 and CDR2 from the germline V gene are SGHTA and FQGNSA. V lost 5 bases and J lost 0, with 13 bases in between. The CDR3 is 16 residues long. CDR3 sequence reads: CASSQRQLPNTGELFF. The DNA of the CDR3 is TGTGCCAGCAGCCAGAGACAGCTACCGAACACCGGGGAGCTGTTTTTT.